This TCR beta chain appears in the sequencing data of a study of early T cells in non-severe SARS-CoV-2 infection (dated by TCRdb to about 2021). Study-wide context: Bulk RNA from unsorted whole blood was used for TCR sequencing, so alpha and beta chains could not be paired.

The library was prepared using 5' RACE. Sequencing took place on a NextSeq 500. In the TCR library protocol, unique molecular identifiers were attached to individual cDNA molecules to correct for PCR bias and sequencing error. Both TCR alpha and beta chains were sequenced, and tight co-correlation was observed between alpha and beta sequence abundances in each sample. In the source study's methods: Decombinator V4 was used to annotate TCR sequences for V gene, J gene and CDR3. TCRs were defined as expanded if a significant change between any two time points was detected under a Poisson model with p below 0.0001. TCR abundances were normalised to the total number of TCRs sequenced per sample and expressed as counts per million. TRAV1-2 paired with TRAJ12, TRAJ20 or TRAJ33 defined MAIT TCRs, while TRAV10 paired with TRAJ18 defined iNKT TCRs. VDJdb, accessed 1 November 2021, was searched for CMV, EBV and SARS-CoV-2 annotated TCRs, with TCRs annotated for multiple antigens excluded. The public reads were reanalyzed by TCRdb: fastp trimming at Q25, MiXCR alignment, in-frame beta chains only. Merged by CDR3 protein, the rows form single entries marked with the most common genes and DNA. The V and J calls were determined by TCRdb, not by the authors. Present in this sample are fewer than 30,000 distinct CDR3 sequences, less than 6.5% of which were seen just once. Roughly a third of the sample is in the top ten clones.

Beyond this particular receptor, the publication reports: VDJdb matching was skewed toward anti-spike CD8 responses, so virus-specific expansions were likely underestimated and private and CD4 specificities were missed.

This clonotype appeared many times. Its target antigen remains unknown. The sample holds no much larger clone one base away, and base qualities are not on file. Set within a cohort of healthcare workers in London, UK, this nested case-control study involved weekly PCR testing of nasopharyngeal swabs along with blood sampling. Healthcare workers were recruited between 23 and 31 March 2020, during the week of the UK lockdown, and were followed weekly for up to about 15 weeks. From cysteine to phenylalanine, the CDR3 is 13 amino acids long. This entry keeps only the CDR3 DNA: 39 bases, framed from base 1. Based on the germline V gene, the CDR1 and CDR2 sequences are SGHNT and YENEEA. V was cut back by 8 bases and J by 4 bases, leaving a gap of 13 bases between them.

The sample here was whole blood, taken at baseline. The chain uses TRBV11-3 and TRBJ2-3, with the D segment possibly TRBD1 or TRBD2, each aligning over 6 bases. The sequence came from an adult who was a healthcare worker with PCR-confirmed SARS-CoV-2 infection or an uninfected control (not recorded which). The CDR3 region: CASSGGGSDTQYF. Read as DNA, the sequence is TGTGCCAGCTCCGGAGGGGGATCAGATACGCAGTATTTT.